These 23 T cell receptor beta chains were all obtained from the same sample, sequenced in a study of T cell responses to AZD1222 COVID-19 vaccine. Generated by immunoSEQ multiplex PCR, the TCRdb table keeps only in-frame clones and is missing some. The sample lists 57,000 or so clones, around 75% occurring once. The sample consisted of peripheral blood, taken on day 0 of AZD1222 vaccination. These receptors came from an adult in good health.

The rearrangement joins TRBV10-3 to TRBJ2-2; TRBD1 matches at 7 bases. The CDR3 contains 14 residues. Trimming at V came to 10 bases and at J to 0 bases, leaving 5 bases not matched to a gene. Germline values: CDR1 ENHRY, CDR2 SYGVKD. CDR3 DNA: TGTGCCACCCGGGACAGATCGAACACCGGGGAGCTGTTTTTT. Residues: CATRDRSNTGELFF.

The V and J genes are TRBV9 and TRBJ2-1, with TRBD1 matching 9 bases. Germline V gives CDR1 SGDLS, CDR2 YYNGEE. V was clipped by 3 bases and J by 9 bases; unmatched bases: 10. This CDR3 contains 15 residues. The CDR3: CASSALPGQGGEQFF. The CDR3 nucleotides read TGTGCCAGCAGCGCCCTCCCGGGACAGGGCGGTGAGCAGTTCTTC.

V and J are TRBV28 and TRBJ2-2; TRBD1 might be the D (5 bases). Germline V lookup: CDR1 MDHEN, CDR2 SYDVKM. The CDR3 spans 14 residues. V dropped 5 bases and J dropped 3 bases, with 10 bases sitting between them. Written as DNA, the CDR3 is TGTGCCAGCAGTCAGACAGATTACACCGGGGAGCTGTTTTTT. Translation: CASSQTDYTGELFF.

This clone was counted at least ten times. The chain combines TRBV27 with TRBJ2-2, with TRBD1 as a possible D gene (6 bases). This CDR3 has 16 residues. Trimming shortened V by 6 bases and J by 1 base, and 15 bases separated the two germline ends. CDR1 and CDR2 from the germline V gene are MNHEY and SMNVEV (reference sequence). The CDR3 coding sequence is TGTGCCAGCAGCCCAAGTTGGGGACAGAACACCGGGGAGCTGTTTTTT. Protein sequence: CASSPSWGQNTGELFF.

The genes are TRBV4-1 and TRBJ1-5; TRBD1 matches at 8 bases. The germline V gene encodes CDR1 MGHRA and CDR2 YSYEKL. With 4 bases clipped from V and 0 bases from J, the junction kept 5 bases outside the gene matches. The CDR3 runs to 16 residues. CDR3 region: CASSLQTGVSNQPQHF. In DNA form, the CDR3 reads TGCGCCAGCAGCCTTCAGACAGGGGTTAGCAATCAGCCCCAGCATTTT.

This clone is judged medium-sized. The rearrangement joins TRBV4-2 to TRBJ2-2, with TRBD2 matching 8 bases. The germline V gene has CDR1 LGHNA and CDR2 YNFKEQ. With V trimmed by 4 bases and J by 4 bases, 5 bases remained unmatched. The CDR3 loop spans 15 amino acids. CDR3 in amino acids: CASSPQRGTTGELFF. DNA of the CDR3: TGTGCCAGCAGCCCTCAGCGGGGGACCACCGGGGAGCTGTTTTTT.

CDR3: CASAIGINQPQHF. The CDR3, as DNA: TGTGCCAGCGCTATAGGGATCAATCAGCCCCAGCATTTT. This rearrangement joins TRBV19 to TRBJ1-5; no reliable D call. Between the trimmed V and J ends, which lost 9 bases and 3 bases, there was a span of 12 bases. The CDR3 runs 13 residues. Germline V CDR1 and CDR2: LNHDA, SQIVND (reference sequence).

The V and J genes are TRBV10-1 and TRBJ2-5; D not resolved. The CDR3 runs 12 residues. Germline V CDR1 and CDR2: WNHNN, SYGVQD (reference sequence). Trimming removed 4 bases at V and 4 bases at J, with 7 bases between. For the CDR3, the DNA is TGCGCCAGCAGTGGTGGACCAGAGACCCAGTACTTC. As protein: CASSGGPETQYF.

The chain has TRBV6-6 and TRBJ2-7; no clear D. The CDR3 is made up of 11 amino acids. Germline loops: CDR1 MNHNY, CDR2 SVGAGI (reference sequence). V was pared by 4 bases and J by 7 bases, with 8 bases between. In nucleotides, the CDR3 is TGTGCCAGCAGTTCCCCCCAGGAGCAGTACTTC. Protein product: CASSSPQEQYF.

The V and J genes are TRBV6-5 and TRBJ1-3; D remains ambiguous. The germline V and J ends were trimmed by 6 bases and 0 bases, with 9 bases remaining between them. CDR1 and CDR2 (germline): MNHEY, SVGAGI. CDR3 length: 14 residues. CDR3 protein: CASSTVNSGNTIYF. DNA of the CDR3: TGTGCCAGCAGCACAGTCAACTCTGGAAACACCATATATTTT.

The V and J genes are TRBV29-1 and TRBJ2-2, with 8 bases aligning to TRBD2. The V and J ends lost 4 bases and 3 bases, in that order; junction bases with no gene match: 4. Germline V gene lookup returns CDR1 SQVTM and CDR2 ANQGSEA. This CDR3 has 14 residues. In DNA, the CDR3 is TGCAGCGTTGGCGGGGGGCACGACACCGGGGAGCTGTTTTTT. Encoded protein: CSVGGGHDTGELFF.

Here the CDR3 reads CASSGFGLGEAFF. The CDR3 DNA reads as TGTGCCAGTAGTGGATTTGGTCTGGGTGAAGCTTTCTTT. The rearrangement links TRBV19 to TRBJ1-1, with no clear D. The germline V gene encodes CDR1 LNHDA and CDR2 SQIVND (reference sequence). With 5 bases removed from V and 7 bases from J, the gap between germline ends came to 14 bases. This CDR3 has 13 residues. The full variable domain, completed using reference TRBV19 and TRBJ1-1, is DGGITQSPKYLFRKEGQNVTLSCEQNLNHDAMYWYRQDPGQGLRLIYYSQIVNDFQKGDIAEGYSVSREKKESFPLTVTSAQKNPTAFYLCASSGFGLGEAFFGQGTRLTVV.

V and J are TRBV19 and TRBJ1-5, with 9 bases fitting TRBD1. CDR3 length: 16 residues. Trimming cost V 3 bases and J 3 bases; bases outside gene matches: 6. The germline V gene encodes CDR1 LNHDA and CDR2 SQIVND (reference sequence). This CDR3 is CASSMKTGGNNQPQHF. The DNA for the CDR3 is TGTGCCAGTAGTATGAAGACAGGGGGAAACAATCAGCCCCAGCATTTT.

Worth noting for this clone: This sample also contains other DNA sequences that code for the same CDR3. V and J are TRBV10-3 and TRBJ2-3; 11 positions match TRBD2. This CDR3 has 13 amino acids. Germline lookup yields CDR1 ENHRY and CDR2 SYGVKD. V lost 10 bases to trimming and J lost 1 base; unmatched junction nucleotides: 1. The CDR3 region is CATTSGGTDTQYF. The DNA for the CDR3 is TGTGCCACGACTAGCGGGGGCACAGATACGCAGTATTTT.

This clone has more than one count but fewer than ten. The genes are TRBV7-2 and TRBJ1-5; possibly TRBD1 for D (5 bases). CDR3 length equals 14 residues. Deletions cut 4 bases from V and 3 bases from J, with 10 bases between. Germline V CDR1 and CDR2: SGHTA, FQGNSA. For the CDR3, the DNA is TGTGCCAGCAGCTCGTGGGGGTCCAATCAGCCCCAGCATTTT. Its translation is CASSSWGSNQPQHF.

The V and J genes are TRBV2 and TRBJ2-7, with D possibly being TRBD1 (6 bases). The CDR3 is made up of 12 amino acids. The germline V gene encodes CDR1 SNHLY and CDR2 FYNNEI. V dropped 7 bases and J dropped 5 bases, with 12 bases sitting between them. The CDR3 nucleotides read TGTGCCAGCACCACAGGGTTTCACGAGCAGTACTTC. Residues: CASTTGFHEQYF.

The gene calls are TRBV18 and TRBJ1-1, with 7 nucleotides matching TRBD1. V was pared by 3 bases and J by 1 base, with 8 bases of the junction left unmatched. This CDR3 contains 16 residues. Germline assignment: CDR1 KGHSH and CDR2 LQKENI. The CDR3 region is CASSPSAGQKNTEAFF. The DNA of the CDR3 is TGTGCCAGCTCACCGTCGGCGGGACAGAAGAACACTGAAGCTTTCTTT.

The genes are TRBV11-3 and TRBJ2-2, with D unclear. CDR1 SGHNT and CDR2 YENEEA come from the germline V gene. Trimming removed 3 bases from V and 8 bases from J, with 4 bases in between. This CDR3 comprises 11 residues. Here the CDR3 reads CASSFAGELFF. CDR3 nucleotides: TGTGCCAGCAGCTTCGCGGGGGAGCTGTTTTTT.

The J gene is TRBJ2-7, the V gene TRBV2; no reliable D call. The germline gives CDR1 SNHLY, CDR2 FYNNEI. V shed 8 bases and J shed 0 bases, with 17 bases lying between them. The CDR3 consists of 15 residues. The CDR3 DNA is TGTGCCAGCTCCCAACCCTTGGGCAGCTCCTACGAGCAGTACTTC. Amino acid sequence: CASSQPLGSSYEQYF. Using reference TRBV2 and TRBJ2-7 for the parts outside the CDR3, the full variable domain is EPEVTQTPSHQVTQMGQEVILRCVPISNHLYFYWYRQILGQKVEFLVSFYNNEISEKSEIFDDQFSVERPDGSNFTLKIRSTKLEDSAMYFCASSQPLGSSYEQYFGPGTRLTVT.

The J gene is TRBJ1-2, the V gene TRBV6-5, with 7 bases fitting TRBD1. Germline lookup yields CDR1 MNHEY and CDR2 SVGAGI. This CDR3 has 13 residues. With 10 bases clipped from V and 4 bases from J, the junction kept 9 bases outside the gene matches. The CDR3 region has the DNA TGTGCCACCGGACAGGCTCTAGGCTATGGCTACACCTTC. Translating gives CATGQALGYGYTF.

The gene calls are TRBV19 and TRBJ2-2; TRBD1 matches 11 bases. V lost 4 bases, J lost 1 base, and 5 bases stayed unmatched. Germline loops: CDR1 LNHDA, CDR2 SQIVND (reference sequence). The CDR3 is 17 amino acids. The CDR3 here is CASSNPGTGGNTGELFF. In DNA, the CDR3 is TGTGCCAGTAGTAACCCTGGGACAGGGGGGAACACCGGGGAGCTGTTTTTT.

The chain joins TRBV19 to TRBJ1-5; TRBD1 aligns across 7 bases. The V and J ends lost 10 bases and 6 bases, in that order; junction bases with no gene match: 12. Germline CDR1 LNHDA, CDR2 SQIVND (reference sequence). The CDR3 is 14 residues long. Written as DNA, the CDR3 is TGTGCCACCCTAGACAGGGCGTTAGGTCAGCCCCAGCATTTT. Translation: CATLDRALGQPQHF.

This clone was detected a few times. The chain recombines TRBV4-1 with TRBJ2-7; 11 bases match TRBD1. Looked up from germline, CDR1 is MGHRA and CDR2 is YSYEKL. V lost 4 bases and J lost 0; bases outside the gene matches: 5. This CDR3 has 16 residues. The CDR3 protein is CASSPSDRGRSYEQYF. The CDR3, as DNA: TGCGCCAGCAGCCCGTCGGACAGGGGGCGCTCCTACGAGCAGTACTTC.